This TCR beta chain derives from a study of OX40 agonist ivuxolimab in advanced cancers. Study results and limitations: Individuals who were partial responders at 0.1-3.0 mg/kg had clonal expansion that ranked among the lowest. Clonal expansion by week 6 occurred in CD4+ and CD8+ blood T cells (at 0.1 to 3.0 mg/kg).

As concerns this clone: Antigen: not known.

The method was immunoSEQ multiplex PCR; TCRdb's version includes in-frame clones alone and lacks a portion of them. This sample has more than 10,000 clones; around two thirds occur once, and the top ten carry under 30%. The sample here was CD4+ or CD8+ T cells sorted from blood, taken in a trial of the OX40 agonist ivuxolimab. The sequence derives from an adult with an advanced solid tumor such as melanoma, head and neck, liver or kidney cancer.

The CDR3 sequence is CASSEATTGREQFF. DNA of the CDR3: TGTGCCAGCAGTGAAGCTACGACAGGGCGTGAGCAGTTCTTC. The chain recombines TRBV2 with TRBJ2-1; TRBD1 matches 7 bases. Germline-derived CDR1 and CDR2 are SNHLY and FYNNEI. The CDR3 covers 14 residues. J lost 9 bases, V lost 0 bases, and 5 bases had no gene match.